Listed below are T cell receptor beta chains from one sample, sequenced in a study of identical twins. MiXCR, applied by TCRdb to the 5' RACE reads, yields one record per CDR3 protein. The data show roughly 720,000 distinct CDR3 sequences, about 20% seen once. This sample also belongs to another study, concerning T cells expressing NK-cell markers.

The sample taken for sequencing was PBMCs. The receptors here all came from a woman in her late teens or twenties in good health. Each CDR3 is given with its conserved first and last residue. Fields, in order: D gene, V gene, J gene, clone size, CDR3 protein, CDR3 DNA. D genes are given only for firm matches. For some rows the clone size is stated as once, few or many, or as a class when expanded; others skip it.

D gene: NA; V gene: TRBV7-9; J gene: TRBJ2-1; clone size: few; CDR3 protein: CASSHDGLSSYNEQFF; CDR3 DNA: TGTGCCAGCAGCCACGACGGACTCAGCTCCTACAATGAGCAGTTCTTC
D gene: TRBD2; V gene: TRBV5-5; J gene: TRBJ2-3; clone size: NA; CDR3 protein: CASSVGGAEDTQYF; CDR3 DNA: TGTGCCAGCAGCGTCGGGGGGGCCGAAGATACGCAGTATTTT
D gene: NA; V gene: TRBV20-1; J gene: TRBJ2-4; clone size: few; CDR3 protein: CSAGHLAKNIQYF; CDR3 DNA: TGCAGTGCTGGCCATCTAGCCAAAAACATTCAGTACTTC
D gene: NA; V gene: TRBV3-1; J gene: TRBJ2-7; clone size: few; CDR3 protein: CASSPDGGGYEQYF; CDR3 DNA: TGTGCCAGCAGCCCAGATGGGGGCGGCTACGAGCAGTACTTC
D gene: NA; V gene: TRBV6-2/TRBV6-3; J gene: TRBJ2-1; clone size: few; CDR3 protein: CASSSLVIYEQFF; CDR3 DNA: TGTGCCAGCAGTAGTCTAGTGATCTATGAGCAGTTCTTC
D gene: NA; V gene: TRBV7-8; J gene: TRBJ2-7; clone size: NA; CDR3 protein: CASSFGKTITYEQYF; CDR3 DNA: TGTGCCAGCAGCTTTGGGAAGACAATAACCTACGAGCAGTACTTC
D gene: NA; V gene: TRBV10-3; J gene: TRBJ2-7; clone size: NA; CDR3 protein: CAISGGGPTYEQYF; CDR3 DNA: TGTGCCATCAGTGGGGGCGGTCCAACCTACGAGCAGTACTTC
D gene: NA; V gene: TRBV20-1; J gene: TRBJ2-1; clone size: NA; CDR3 protein: CSVDSSYNEQFF; CDR3 DNA: TGCAGTGTGGATAGCTCCTACAATGAGCAGTTCTTC
D gene: TRBD2; V gene: TRBV12-3/TRBV12-4; J gene: TRBJ2-1; clone size: NA; CDR3 protein: CASKEYRAGGANEQFF; CDR3 DNA: TGTGCCAGCAAGGAATATCGGGCGGGGGGGGCGAATGAGCAGTTCTTC
D gene: NA; V gene: TRBV6-5; J gene: TRBJ1-1; clone size: few; CDR3 protein: CASSYSRAGGTEAFF; CDR3 DNA: TGTGCCAGCAGTTACTCGAGGGCAGGAGGTACTGAAGCTTTCTTT
D gene: TRBD1; V gene: TRBV7-2; J gene: TRBJ2-5; clone size: NA; CDR3 protein: CASSLSTDRGETQYF; CDR3 DNA: TGTGCCAGCAGCTTATCGACGGACAGGGGAGAGACCCAGTACTTC
D gene: NA; V gene: TRBV7-2; J gene: TRBJ1-6; clone size: many; CDR3 protein: CASSLAGGPNNSPLHF; CDR3 DNA: TGTGCCAGCAGCTTAGCGGGGGGCCCAAATAATTCACCCCTCCACTTT
D gene: NA; V gene: TRBV11-1; J gene: TRBJ2-3; clone size: NA; CDR3 protein: CASSPDFGAYTDTQYF; CDR3 DNA: TGTGCCAGCAGCCCCGACTTTGGGGCGTACACAGATACGCAGTATTTT
D gene: NA; V gene: TRBV12-3/TRBV12-4; J gene: TRBJ2-7; clone size: few; CDR3 protein: CASSLMQNSYEQYF; CDR3 DNA: TGTGCCAGCAGTTTGATGCAAAACTCCTACGAGCAGTACTTC
D gene: NA; V gene: TRBV7-9; J gene: TRBJ2-1; clone size: NA; CDR3 protein: CASSLPQLGLAEEQFF; CDR3 DNA: TGTGCCAGCAGCTTACCTCAACTAGGGCTCGCCGAAGAGCAGTTCTTC
D gene: NA; V gene: TRBV29-1; J gene: TRBJ2-6; clone size: NA; CDR3 protein: CSAYSGANVLTF; CDR3 DNA: TGCAGTGCTTATTCTGGGGCCAACGTCCTGACTTTC
D gene: NA; V gene: TRBV21-1; J gene: TRBJ1-2; clone size: NA; CDR3 protein: CASSKDKGIPGNYGYTF; CDR3 DNA: TGTGCCAGCAGCAAAGATAAGGGGATCCCAGGCAACTATGGCTACACCTTC
D gene: NA; V gene: TRBV6-5; J gene: TRBJ1-2; clone size: few; CDR3 protein: CASSPSNYGYTF; CDR3 DNA: TGTGCCAGCAGTCCCTCTAACTATGGCTACACCTTC
D gene: NA; V gene: TRBV6-1; J gene: TRBJ2-1; clone size: NA; CDR3 protein: CASSRGPTVSYNEQFF; CDR3 DNA: TGTGCCAGCAGTAGGGGACCCACCGTCTCCTACAATGAGCAGTTCTTC
D gene: NA; V gene: TRBV14; J gene: TRBJ2-5; clone size: few; CDR3 protein: CASTWDGLEETQYF; CDR3 DNA: TGTGCCAGCACGTGGGATGGACTGGAAGAGACCCAGTACTTC
D gene: NA; V gene: TRBV12-3/TRBV12-4; J gene: TRBJ2-3; clone size: NA; CDR3 protein: CASNYQGTTDTQYF; CDR3 DNA: TGTGCCAGCAATTATCAGGGGACGACAGATACGCAGTATTTT
D gene: NA; V gene: TRBV11-1; J gene: TRBJ2-1; clone size: NA; CDR3 protein: CASSLAPRRAGGYNEQFF; CDR3 DNA: TGTGCCAGCAGCCTAGCACCCCGCAGGGCGGGCGGGTACAATGAGCAGTTCTTC
D gene: TRBD2; V gene: TRBV15; J gene: TRBJ2-5; clone size: NA; CDR3 protein: CATSGRTSGLGETQYF; CDR3 DNA: TGTGCCACCAGCGGACGGACTAGCGGCCTCGGGGAGACCCAGTACTTC
D gene: NA; V gene: TRBV25-1; J gene: TRBJ2-4; clone size: few; CDR3 protein: CASSGDISHIQYF; CDR3 DNA: TGTGCCAGCAGTGGGGACATTTCCCACATTCAGTACTTC